The 21 T cell receptor beta chains in this list originate from one sample, sequenced in a study of cytomegalovirus exposure and HLA in healthy donors. 60 Vbeta and 13 Jbeta primers were used in PCR. The method was immunoSEQ multiplex PCR; TCRdb's version includes in-frame clones alone and lacks a portion of them. The data hold roughly 160,000 clones, with roughly 80% observed a single time. Sequencing used PBMCs. The receptors were sampled from a male donor in good health and CMV-seronegative.

The J gene is TRBJ1-2, the V gene TRBV7-9; TRBD1 matches 8 bases. After removal of 1 base from V and 5 bases from J, the junction contained 0 bases not matched to a gene. This CDR3 is 13 amino acids long. In germline, CDR1 is SEHNR, CDR2 FQNEAQ (reference sequence). DNA of the CDR3: TGTGCCAGCAGCTTAGACAGGGGGTATGGCTACACCTTC. Translation gives CASSLDRGYGYTF.

CDR3 residues: CASSPWTSGGSDTQYF. Written as DNA, the CDR3 is TGTGCCAGCAGCCCGTGGACTAGCGGGGGTTCAGATACGCAGTATTTT. The rearrangement links TRBV7-9 to TRBJ2-3; 13 bases are a match to TRBD2. Looked up from germline, CDR1 is SEHNR and CDR2 is FQNEAQ (reference sequence). The CDR3 covers 16 residues. The V gene end was trimmed by 5 bases and the J gene end by 4 bases; junction bases not matched to a gene: 6.

The rearrangement joins TRBV2 to TRBJ1-2; 8 nucleotides line up with TRBD1. The V gene's germline CDR1 is SNHLY and CDR2 FYNNEI. The CDR3 sequence is 14 residues long. V was pared by 11 bases and J by 6 bases, with 14 bases of the junction left unmatched. The CDR3 DNA sequence: TGTGCCTCAGTAAGGGGAGGACAGGGTCATGGCTACACCTTC. This sequence encodes CASVRGGQGHGYTF.

This clone has just a few counts. The rearrangement links TRBV5-1 to TRBJ1-4; D unresolved. The V end lost 4 bases, the J end lost 0 bases, and 7 bases lay between the germline ends. The germline V gene has CDR1 SGHRS and CDR2 YFSETQ. The CDR3 is 14 residues long. DNA for the CDR3: TGCGCCAGCAGCCGTTTAGCAACTAATGAAAAACTGTTTTTT. Translating gives CASSRLATNEKLFF.

This chain links TRBV7-6 with TRBJ2-1; 12 bases line up with TRBD2. The CDR3 has 17 residues. J gave up 6 bases and V 5 bases, and 11 bases lay outside the gene matches. Per the germline V gene, CDR1 is SGHVS and CDR2 is FNYEAQ. CDR3 protein: CASSGAPPSGGANEQFF. As DNA, the CDR3 is TGTGCCAGCAGCGGAGCCCCTCCTAGCGGGGGGGCCAATGAGCAGTTCTTC.

This chain joins TRBV7-9 and TRBJ2-4; 7 bases are shared with TRBD2. Trimming took 5 bases from V and 8 from J; bases not matched to a gene: 6. CDR3 length: 13 residues. Germline V lookup: CDR1 SEHNR, CDR2 FQNEAQ (reference sequence). The CDR3 is CASSPSGADIQYF. CDR3 DNA sequence: TGTGCCAGCAGCCCAAGCGGGGCGGACATTCAGTACTTC.

The V call is TRBV19, the J call TRBJ2-6; 8 nucleotides align to TRBD2. Germline CDR1 reads LNHDA; CDR2 reads SQIVND (reference sequence). V was clipped by 9 bases and J by 0 bases; unmatched bases: 16. The CDR3 covers 19 residues. CDR3 region: CASQPLGGGFSSGANVLTF. CDR3 DNA sequence: TGTGCCAGCCAACCTCTCGGGGGGGGATTTAGCTCTGGGGCCAACGTCCTGACTTTC.

On this clone: The same CDR3 is also encoded by other DNA sequences in this sample. The chain joins TRBV6-5 to TRBJ1-1; D uncertain. Germline CDR1 MNHEY, CDR2 SVGAGI. V shed 3 bases and J shed 4 bases, with 6 bases lying between them. The CDR3 loop spans 12 amino acids. Here the CDR3 DNA reads TGTGCCAGCAGTTATGGAGGCACTGAAGCTTTCTTT. Encoded protein: CASSYGGTEAFF.

The chain recombines TRBV9 with TRBJ2-1, with 16 bases identical to TRBD2. CDR1 is SGDLS, CDR2 YYNGEE, per germline. After removal of 4 bases from V and 2 bases from J, the junction contained 6 bases not matched to a gene. The CDR3 is 18 residues long. The CDR3 reads CASSPPGTSGGAYNEQFF. CDR3 coding DNA: TGTGCCAGCAGCCCGCCCGGGACTAGCGGGGGGGCCTACAATGAGCAGTTCTTC.

The V gene is TRBV6-6, the J gene TRBJ1-1, with TRBD1 matching over 10 bases. Germline V gene data show CDR1 as MNHNY and CDR2 as SVGAGI (reference sequence). The CDR3 contains 15 residues. With V trimmed by 6 bases and J by 3 bases, 7 bases remained unmatched. In nucleotides, the CDR3 is TGTGCCAGCAGCTCCCCGGGGACAGGGGACACTGAAGCTTTCTTT. It yields the protein CASSSPGTGDTEAFF.

V usage is TRBV5-6 and J usage is TRBJ1-2, with D unresolved. V lost 0 bases, J lost 2 bases, and 11 bases lay in between. This CDR3 comprises 15 residues. The V gene's germline CDR1 is SGHDT and CDR2 YYEEEE. CDR3 in amino acids: CASSLAQIINYGYTF. CDR3 in DNA: TGTGCCAGCAGCTTGGCCCAGATAATCAACTATGGCTACACCTTC.

This sequence joins TRBV29-1 and TRBJ1-1; TRBD1 might be the D (6 bases). V shed 7 bases and J shed 5 bases, with 14 bases lying between them. This CDR3 spans 12 amino acids. Germline V gene sequence: CDR1 SQVTM, CDR2 ANQGSEA. CDR3 loop: CSAYRVGTEAFF. The CDR3 bases are TGCAGCGCGTACAGGGTTGGGACTGAAGCTTTCTTT. Filled out from reference TRBV29-1 and TRBJ1-1, the complete variable domain reads SAVISQKPSRDICQRGTSLTIQCQVDSQVTMMFWYRQQPGQSLTLIATANQGSEATYESGFVIDKFPISRPNLTFSTLTVSNMSPEDSSIYLCSAYRVGTEAFFGQGTRLTVV.

The V gene is TRBV29-1, the J gene TRBJ2-5; tentative D call: TRBD1 (5 bases). V gave up 0 bases and J gave up 1 base, with 15 bases separating them. The CDR3 runs 16 residues. Germline V gene lookup returns CDR1 SQVTM and CDR2 ANQGSEA. The CDR3 DNA follows: TGCAGCGTTGAAGAATGGGGCAGCCCGGCCCAAGAGACCCAGTACTTC. Translated: CSVEEWGSPAQETQYF.

The rearrangement joins TRBV29-1 to TRBJ2-3; no clear D gene. The CDR3 is 14 amino acids. In germline, CDR1 is SQVTM, CDR2 ANQGSEA. V lost 3 bases, J lost 6 bases, and 16 bases lay in between. DNA for the CDR3: TGCAGCGTTGAGGTCTCTTACCCGGTGGATACGCAGTATTTT. Residues: CSVEVSYPVDTQYF.

V is TRBV4-1 and J is TRBJ2-3; 10 bases line up with TRBD2. The CDR3 extends over 17 amino acids. With 0 bases clipped from V and 4 bases from J, the junction kept 7 bases outside the gene matches. Germline V gives CDR1 MGHRA, CDR2 YSYEKL. Here the CDR3 reads CASSQEPSGGAADTQYF. CDR3 DNA: TGCGCCAGCAGCCAAGAACCCAGCGGGGGGGCCGCAGATACGCAGTATTTT.

The CDR3 reads CASSMTGDGYTF. CDR3 nucleotides: TGTGCCAGTAGTATGACAGGGGATGGCTACACCTTC. The genes are TRBV19 and TRBJ1-2; 8 bases agree with TRBD1. The junction had 0 bases not matched to a gene; V was cut back by 3 bases and J by 6 bases. The CDR3 extends over 12 amino acids. Germline lookup yields CDR1 LNHDA and CDR2 SQIVND (reference sequence).

This clone turned up a few times. The chain combines TRBV4-2 with TRBJ2-1, with 14 bases fitting TRBD2. The CDR3 is made up of 19 amino acids. Trimming removed 0 bases from V and 6 bases from J; junction bases left unmatched: 10. The germline CDR1 and CDR2 sequences are LGHNA and YNFKEQ. CDR3 sequence: CASSQDQVSGTSGGNEQFF. In DNA, the CDR3 is TGTGCCAGCAGCCAAGATCAAGTGTCGGGGACTAGCGGGGGCAATGAGCAGTTCTTC.

This clone was seen only a few times. This sequence joins TRBV5-1 and TRBJ2-2; D is perhaps TRBD1 (6 bases). Deletions cut 6 bases from V and 6 bases from J, with 15 bases between. Germline values: CDR1 SGHRS, CDR2 YFSETQ. The CDR3 contains 14 residues. The CDR3 protein is CASNEQGYPGELFF. The CDR3 nucleotides read TGCGCCAGCAACGAACAGGGTTACCCCGGGGAGCTGTTTTTT. The full variable domain, its missing parts supplied by reference TRBV5-1 and TRBJ2-2, is KAGVTQTPRYLIKTRGQQVTLSCSPISGHRSVSWYQQTPGQGLQFLFEYFSETQRNKGNFPGRFSGRQFSNSRSEMNVSTLELGDSALYLCASNEQGYPGELFFGEGSRLTVL.

The chain carries TRBV14 and TRBJ2-2; D may be TRBD1 (6 bases). CDR3 size: 15 residues. Germline CDR1 is SGHDN and CDR2 is FVKESK. The V and J ends lost 0 bases and 3 bases respectively, with 8 bases between them. The CDR3 coding sequence is TGTGCCAGCAGCCAAGAAACAGGGTACACCGGGGAGCTGTTTTTT. Its translation is CASSQETGYTGELFF.

The gene calls are TRBV5-6 and TRBJ1-2; D perhaps matches TRBD1 (5 bases). This CDR3 contains 14 residues. Trimming shortened V by 1 base and J by 4 bases, and 11 bases separated the two germline ends. Germline V gives CDR1 SGHDT, CDR2 YYEEEE. CDR3 region: CASSLPDRRYGYTF. The CDR3 nucleotides read TGTGCCAGCAGCTTGCCTGACAGACGCTATGGCTACACCTTC.

This rearrangement joins TRBV13 to TRBJ1-5, with unresolved D. Trimming removed 5 bases from V and 4 bases from J, with 12 bases in between. Germline V gives CDR1 PRHDT, CDR2 FYEKMQ (reference sequence). CDR3 length: 14 amino acids. The CDR3 spells CASSRGLLNQPQHF. The CDR3 DNA is TGTGCCAGCAGCCGAGGGCTCCTTAATCAGCCCCAGCATTTT.